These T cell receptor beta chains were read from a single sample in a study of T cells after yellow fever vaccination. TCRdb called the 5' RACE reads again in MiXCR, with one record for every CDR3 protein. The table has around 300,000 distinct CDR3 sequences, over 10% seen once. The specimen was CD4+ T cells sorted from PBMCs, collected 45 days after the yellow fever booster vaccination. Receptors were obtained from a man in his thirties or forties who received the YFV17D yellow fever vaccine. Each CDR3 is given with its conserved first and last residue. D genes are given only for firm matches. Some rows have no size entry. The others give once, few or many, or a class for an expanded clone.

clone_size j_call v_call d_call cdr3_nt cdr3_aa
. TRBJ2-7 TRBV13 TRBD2 TGTGCCAGCAGCCAACCCCCCGGGACAGGGTTCTGGGGACTAGCGGGAGAAAGCTCCTACGAGCAGTACTTC CASSQPPGTGFWGLAGESSYEQYF
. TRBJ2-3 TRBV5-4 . TGTGCCAGCAGCTCCAGCGTGGCTAGCACAGATACGCAGTATTTT CASSSSVASTDTQYF
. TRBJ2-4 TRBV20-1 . TGCAGTCCGACGGACCTAGCCAAAAACATTCAGTACTTC CSPTDLAKNIQYF
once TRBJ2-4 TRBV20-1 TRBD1 TGCAGTGCTAGTGGCAGGACAGGATCAACCATTCAGTACTTC CSASGRTGSTIQYF
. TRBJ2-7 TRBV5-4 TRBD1 TGTGCCAGCAGCTCGACAGGGCCCTACGAGCAGTACTTC CASSSTGPYEQYF
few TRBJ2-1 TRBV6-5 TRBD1 TGTGCCAGCAGTTTTACGGGACAGGGGTCTCATGAGCAGTTCTTC CASSFTGQGSHEQFF
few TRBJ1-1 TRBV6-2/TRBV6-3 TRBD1 TGTGCCAGCGGACAAGGGACAGCGAACACTGAAGCTTTCTTT CASGQGTANTEAFF
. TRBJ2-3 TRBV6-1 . TGTGCCAGCCCCGACGGGGAGTTCGCAGATACGCAGTATTTT CASPDGEFADTQYF
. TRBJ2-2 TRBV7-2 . TGTGCCAGCAGCTTAGGAGGAAAGGGGGAGCTGTTTTTT CASSLGGKGELFF
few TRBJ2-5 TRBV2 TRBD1 TGTGCCAGCAGTACGCACAGGGGAACAGTAGAGACCCAGTACTTC CASSTHRGTVETQYF
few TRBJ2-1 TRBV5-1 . TGCGCCAGCAGCTTGGATGGGCGCAATGAGCAGTTCTTC CASSLDGRNEQFF
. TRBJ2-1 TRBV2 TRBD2 TGTGCCAGGTCGGGGGGAGGGAGCTCCTACAATGAGCAGTTCTTC CARSGGGSSYNEQFF
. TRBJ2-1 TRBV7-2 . TGTGCCAGCAGCTTAGAATCGAACGGTGAGCAGTTCTTC CASSLESNGEQFF
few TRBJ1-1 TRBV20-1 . TGCAGTGCTAGAGATGTGGGCGGCACCACTGAAGCTTTCTTT CSARDVGGTTEAFF
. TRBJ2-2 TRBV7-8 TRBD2 TGTGCCAGCAGCTTGGGGACTAGCGGGAGGAAGTTTGCCGGGGAGCTGTTTTTT CASSLGTSGRKFAGELFF
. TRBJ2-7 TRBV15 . TGTGCCACCAGCAGAGAGGTTTCCTACGAGCAGTACTTC CATSREVSYEQYF
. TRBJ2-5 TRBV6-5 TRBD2 TGTGCCAGCAGTTACACACCCGGGACTAACCCACCGGGGGTCCACTTC CASSYTPGTNPPGVHF
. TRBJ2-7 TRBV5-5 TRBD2 TGTGCCAGCAGCTTGACTAGCGTTCTCTCCTACGAGCAGTACTTC CASSLTSVLSYEQYF
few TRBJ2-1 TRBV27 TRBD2 TGTGCCAGCAGTGGTTATAGCGGGAGACAGTCGGGTGATGAGCAGTTCTTC CASSGYSGRQSGDEQFF
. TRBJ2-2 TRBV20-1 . TGCAGTGCCCGAAAGAGGGGGAGTATAAACACCGGGGAGCTGTTTTTT CSARKRGSINTGELFF
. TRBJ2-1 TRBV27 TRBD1 TGTGCCAGCAGACAGGGGTCGAATGAGCAGTTCTTC CASRQGSNEQFF
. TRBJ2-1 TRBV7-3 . TGTGCCAGCAGCTTAAACGCTGGCGGTACTTACAATGAGCAGTTCTTC CASSLNAGGTYNEQFF
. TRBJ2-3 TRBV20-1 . TGCAGTGCTAGGGGTCACACAGATACGCAGTATTTT CSARGHTDTQYF
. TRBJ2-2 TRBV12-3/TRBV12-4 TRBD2 TGTGCCAGCAGGCCTCTAGCGGGAGTAAGGGGTGCCGGGGAGCTGTTTTTT CASRPLAGVRGAGELFF
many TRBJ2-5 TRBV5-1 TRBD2 TGCGCCAGCAGCTTGGCCCTAGCGGGAGAGACCCAGTACTTC CASSLALAGETQYF
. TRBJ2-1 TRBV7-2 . TGTGCCAGCAGCCTTCCCCGGTCGGATGAGCAGTTCTTC CASSLPRSDEQFF
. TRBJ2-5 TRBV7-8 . TGTGCCAGCAGCTCCCTAGCGGAGACCCAGTACTTC CASSSLAETQYF
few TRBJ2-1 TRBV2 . TGTGCCAGCAGTGTGGAGGTATTCAATGAGCAGTTCTTC CASSVEVFNEQFF
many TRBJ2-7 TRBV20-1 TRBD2 TGCAGTGCCCCTAGCGGGAGGAACGAGCAGTACTTC CSAPSGRNEQYF
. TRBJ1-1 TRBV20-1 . TGCAGTGCTAGCCTTCAGGGGCGGAACACTGAAGCTTTCTTT CSASLQGRNTEAFF
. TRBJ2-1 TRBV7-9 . TGTGCCAGCAGCCCCGAGTGGGAGCTGGTCAATGAGCAGTTCTTC CASSPEWELVNEQFF
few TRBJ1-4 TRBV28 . TGTGCCAGCAGTTTAGGGGGTACCACTAATGAAAAACTGTTTTTT CASSLGGTTNEKLFF
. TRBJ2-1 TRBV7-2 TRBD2 TGTGCCAGCAGCCAGCTAGCGGGAGGACTGGGTGAGCAGTTCTTC CASSQLAGGLGEQFF
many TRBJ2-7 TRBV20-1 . TGCAGTGCCGCTACCACCGGATACGAGCAGTACTTC CSAATTGYEQYF
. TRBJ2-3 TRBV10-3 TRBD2 TGTGCCATCAGCCAACTAGCGGGAGGGGCAGATACGCAGTATTTT CAISQLAGGADTQYF
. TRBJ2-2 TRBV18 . TGTGCCAGCTCACCAGGGGGGAAGAGGAACACCGGGGAGCTGTTTTTT CASSPGGKRNTGELFF
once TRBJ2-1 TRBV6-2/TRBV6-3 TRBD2 TGTGCCATCAACCTTAGCGGGAGCTACAATGAGCAGTTCTTC CAINLSGSYNEQFF
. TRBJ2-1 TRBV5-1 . TGCGCCAGCTGTGCAGACTACAATGAGCAGTTCTTC CASCADYNEQFF
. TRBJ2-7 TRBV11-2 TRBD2 TGTGCCAGCAGCTCAGATCTACTAGCGGGAATGTACGAGCAGTACTTC CASSSDLLAGMYEQYF
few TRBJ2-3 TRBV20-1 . TGCAGTGCTCGAGCTCCTACGGGCACAGATACGCAGTATTTT CSARAPTGTDTQYF
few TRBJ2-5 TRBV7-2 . TGTGCCAGCAGCTTAGATTTCGGGCGGCCGGAGACCCAGTACTTC CASSLDFGRPETQYF
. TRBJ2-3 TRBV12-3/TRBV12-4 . TGTGCCAGCACCCTAGGGGGGAGCACAGATACGCAGTATTTT CASTLGGSTDTQYF
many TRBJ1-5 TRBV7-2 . TGTGCCAGCAGCATTCGACGGAATCAGCCCCAGCATTTT CASSIRRNQPQHF
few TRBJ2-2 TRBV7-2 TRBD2 TGTGCCAGCAGCCCCATACTAGCGGGAAACACCGGGGAGCTGTTTTTT CASSPILAGNTGELFF
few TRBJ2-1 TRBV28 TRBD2 TGTGCCAGCAGTAGTAGCGGGTCGGAGAATGAGCAGTTCTTC CASSSSGSENEQFF
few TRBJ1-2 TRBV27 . TGTGCCAGCGGGAACGTATTTAACTATGGCTACACCTTC CASGNVFNYGYTF
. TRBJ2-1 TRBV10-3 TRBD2 TGTGCCATCAGTGAGGCGGGAGGAGGGTACAATGAGCAGTTCTTC CAISEAGGGYNEQFF
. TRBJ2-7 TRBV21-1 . TGTGCCAGCAGCCCAAAGACGGACGGGAGATACGAGCAGTACTTC CASSPKTDGRYEQYF
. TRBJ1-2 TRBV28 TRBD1 TGTGCCAGCAGTTTATCGGGACAGGGGTATGGCTACACCTTC CASSLSGQGYGYTF
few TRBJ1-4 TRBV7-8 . TGTGCCAGCAGCTTGGACACACAAAAACTGTTTTTT CASSLDTQKLFF
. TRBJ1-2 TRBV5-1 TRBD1 TGCGCCAGCAGCCAGGACAGGGGAATATATGGCTACACCTTC CASSQDRGIYGYTF
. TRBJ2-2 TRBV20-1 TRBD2 TGCAGTGCTAGAGATAGGACTAGCGGCTCCACCGGGGAGCTGTTTTTT CSARDRTSGSTGELFF
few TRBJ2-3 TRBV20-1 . TGCAGTACAAAGAGACAGGTGTCAGATACGCAGTATTTT CSTKRQVSDTQYF
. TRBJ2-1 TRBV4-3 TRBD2 TGCGCCAGCAGCCCCGGCCCTAGCGGGAGATTGAATGAGCAGTTCTTC CASSPGPSGRLNEQFF
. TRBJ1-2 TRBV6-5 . TGTGCCAGCAGTTACGCGGTCAAATCCTTGGGTGGCTACACCTTC CASSYAVKSLGGYTF
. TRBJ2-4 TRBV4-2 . TGTGCCAGCAGCCATGGGCAGGAAAACATTCAGTACTTC CASSHGQENIQYF
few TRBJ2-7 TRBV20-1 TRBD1 TGCAGTGCCTCTCCTGGGACAGCCAACTACGAGCAGTACTTC CSASPGTANYEQYF